This T cell receptor beta chain emerged from a study of shared clonotypes between healthy human individuals. In the CD4+ fraction, cells were divided into CD45RA+ naive and CD45RA-negative memory subsets. Sequenced by immunoSEQ multiplex PCR; TCRdb stores in-frame clones only, minus some. The table shows 500,000 to 550,000 clones, with roughly 95% occurring only once. CDR3 length: 18 residues. Germline assignment: CDR1 MDHEN and CDR2 SYDVKM. V lost 4 bases to trimming and J lost 2 bases; unmatched junction nucleotides: 11. Input material: naive CD4+ T cells sorted from blood. Subset denoted: CD45RA+ positively selected. The V call is TRBV28, the J call TRBJ2-3, with TRBD1 identical over 11 bases. The source of this sequence is a woman in her 30s in good health. This CDR3 is CASSSNPPGQGDTDTQYF. The CDR3 DNA reads as TGTGCCAGCAGTTCCAACCCTCCGGGACAGGGGGACACAGATACGCAGTATTTT.